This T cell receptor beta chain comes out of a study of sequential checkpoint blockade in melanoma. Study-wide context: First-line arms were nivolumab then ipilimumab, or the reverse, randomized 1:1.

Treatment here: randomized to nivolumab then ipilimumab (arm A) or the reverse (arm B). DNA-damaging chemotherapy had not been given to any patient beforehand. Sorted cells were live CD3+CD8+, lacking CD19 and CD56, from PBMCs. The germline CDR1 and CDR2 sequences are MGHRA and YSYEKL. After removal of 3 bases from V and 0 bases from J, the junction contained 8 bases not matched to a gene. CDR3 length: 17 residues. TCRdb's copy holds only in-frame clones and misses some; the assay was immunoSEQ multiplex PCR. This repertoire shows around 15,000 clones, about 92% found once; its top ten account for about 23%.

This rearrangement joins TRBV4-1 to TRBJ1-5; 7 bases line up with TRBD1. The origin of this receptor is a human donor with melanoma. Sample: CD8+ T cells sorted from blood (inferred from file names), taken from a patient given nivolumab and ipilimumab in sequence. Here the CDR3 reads CASSQAGTVYSNQPQHF. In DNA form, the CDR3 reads TGCGCCAGCAGCCAGGCCGGGACAGTTTATAGCAATCAGCCCCAGCATTTT.